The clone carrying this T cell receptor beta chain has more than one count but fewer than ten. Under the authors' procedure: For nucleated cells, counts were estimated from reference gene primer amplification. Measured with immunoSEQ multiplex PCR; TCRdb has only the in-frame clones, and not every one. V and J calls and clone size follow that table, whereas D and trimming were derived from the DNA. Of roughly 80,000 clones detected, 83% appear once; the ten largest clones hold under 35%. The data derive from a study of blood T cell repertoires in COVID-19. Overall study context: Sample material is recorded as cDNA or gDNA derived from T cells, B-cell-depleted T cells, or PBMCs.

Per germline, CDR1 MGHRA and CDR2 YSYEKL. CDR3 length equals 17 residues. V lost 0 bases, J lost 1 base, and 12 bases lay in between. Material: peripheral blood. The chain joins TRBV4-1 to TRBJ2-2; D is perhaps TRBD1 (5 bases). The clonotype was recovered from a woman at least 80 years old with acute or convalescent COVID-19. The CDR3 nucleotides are TGCGCCAGCAGCCAAGATCAAAGGGGATGGAACACCGGGGAGCTGTTTTTT. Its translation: CASSQDQRGWNTGELFF.